The T cell receptor (beta chain) described here comes from a study of post-analysis software for immune sequencing data. General study points: F-measure co-clustering was strong for batch-matched samples. People with multiple sclerosis had a significantly lower normalized Chao1 diversity than controls did.

On this clonotype itself: The antigen is undetermined.

Sequencing libraries made from TCR beta cDNA carried unique molecular identifiers. TCRdb used MiXCR to reprocess the PCR reads, holding one entry per CDR3 protein. Of 350,000 to 500,000 distinct CDR3 sequences in the sample, roughly 40% were seen once. The sample comprised blood. This clonotype was sampled from a girl aged 2-10 years with multiple sclerosis.

The CDR3 spells CASSRMEVAGSYEQYF. As DNA, the CDR3 is TGTGCCAGCAGCCGCATGGAGGTAGCGGGGAGCTACGAGCAGTACTTC. V usage is TRBV3-1 and J usage is TRBJ2-7, with 8 bases aligning to TRBD2. The CDR3 spans 16 residues. Germline V gene lookup returns CDR1 LGHDT and CDR2 YNNKEL (reference sequence). V lost 4 bases to trimming and J lost 3 bases; unmatched junction nucleotides: 11.